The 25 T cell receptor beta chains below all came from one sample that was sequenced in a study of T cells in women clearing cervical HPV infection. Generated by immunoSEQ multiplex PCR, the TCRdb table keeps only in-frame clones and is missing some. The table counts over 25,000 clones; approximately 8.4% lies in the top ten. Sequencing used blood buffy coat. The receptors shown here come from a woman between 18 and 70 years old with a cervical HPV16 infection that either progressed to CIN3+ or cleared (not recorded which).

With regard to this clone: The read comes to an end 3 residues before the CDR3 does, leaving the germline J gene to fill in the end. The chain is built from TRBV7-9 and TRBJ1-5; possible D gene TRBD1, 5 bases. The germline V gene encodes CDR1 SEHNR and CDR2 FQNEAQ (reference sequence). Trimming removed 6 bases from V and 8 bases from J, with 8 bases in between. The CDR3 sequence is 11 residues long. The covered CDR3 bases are TGTGCCAGCAGTAGAGGGGAGCCC. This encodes CASSRGEP. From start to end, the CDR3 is CASSRGEPQHF. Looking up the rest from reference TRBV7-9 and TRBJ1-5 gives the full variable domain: DTGVSQNPRHKITKRGQNVTFRCDPISEHNRLYWYRQTLGQGPEFLTYFQNEAQLEKSRLLSDRFSAERPKGSFSTLEIQRTEQGDSAMYLCASSRGEPQHFGDGTRLSIL.

The CDR3 region is CASSMPAGGGYNDYTF. The CDR3 DNA, read in part, is TGTGCCAGTAGTATGCCCGCGGGGGGTGGATACAATGAC. The rearrangement joins TRBV19 to TRBJ1-2, with D possibly being TRBD1 (5 bases). The DNA ends 3 residues before the CDR3 does, and the rest of the CDR3 is filled in from the germline J gene. This CDR3 spans 16 amino acids. Germline values: CDR1 LNHDA, CDR2 SQIVND (reference sequence).

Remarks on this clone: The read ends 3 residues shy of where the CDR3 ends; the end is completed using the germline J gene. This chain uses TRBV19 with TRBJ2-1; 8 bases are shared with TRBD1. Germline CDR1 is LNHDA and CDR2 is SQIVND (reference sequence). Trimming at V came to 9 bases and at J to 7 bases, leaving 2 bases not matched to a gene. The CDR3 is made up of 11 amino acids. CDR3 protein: CARDRENEQFF. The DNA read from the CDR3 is TGTGCCAGGGACAGGGAGAATGAG.

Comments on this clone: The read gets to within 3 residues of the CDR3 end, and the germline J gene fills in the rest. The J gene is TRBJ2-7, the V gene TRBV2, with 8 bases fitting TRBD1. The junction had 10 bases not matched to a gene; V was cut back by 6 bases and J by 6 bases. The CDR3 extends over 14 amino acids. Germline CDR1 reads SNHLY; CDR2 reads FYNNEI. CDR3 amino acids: CASRTSVTGVEQYF. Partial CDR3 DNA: TGTGCCAGCAGGACGTCCGTGACAGGGGTCGAG.

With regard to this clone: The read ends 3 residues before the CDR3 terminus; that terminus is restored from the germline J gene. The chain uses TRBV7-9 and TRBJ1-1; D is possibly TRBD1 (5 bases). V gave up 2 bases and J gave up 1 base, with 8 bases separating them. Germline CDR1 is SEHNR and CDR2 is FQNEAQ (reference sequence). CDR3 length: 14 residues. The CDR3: CASSLSGKNTEAFF. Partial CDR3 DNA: TGTGCCAGCAGCTTATCAGGGAAGAACACTGAA.

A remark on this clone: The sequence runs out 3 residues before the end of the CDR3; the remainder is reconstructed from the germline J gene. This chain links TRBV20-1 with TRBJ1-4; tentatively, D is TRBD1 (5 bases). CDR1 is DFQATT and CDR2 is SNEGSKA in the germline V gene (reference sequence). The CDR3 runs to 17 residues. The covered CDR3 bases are TGCAGTGCTTATCCCCGGGTGAAGAACTCTGGGGCCAACGTA. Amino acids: CSAYPRVKNSGANV. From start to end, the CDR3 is CSAYPRVKNSGANVLFF.

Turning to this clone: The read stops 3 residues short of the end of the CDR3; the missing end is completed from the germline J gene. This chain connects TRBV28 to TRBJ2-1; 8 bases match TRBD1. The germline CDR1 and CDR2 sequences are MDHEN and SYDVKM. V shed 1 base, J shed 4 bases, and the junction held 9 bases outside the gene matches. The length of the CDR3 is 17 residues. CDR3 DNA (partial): TGTGCCAGCAGTTTATCGTCGCAGGGGGCTGAGTACAATGAG. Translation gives CASSLSSQGAEYNE. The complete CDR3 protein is CASSLSSQGAEYNEQFF.

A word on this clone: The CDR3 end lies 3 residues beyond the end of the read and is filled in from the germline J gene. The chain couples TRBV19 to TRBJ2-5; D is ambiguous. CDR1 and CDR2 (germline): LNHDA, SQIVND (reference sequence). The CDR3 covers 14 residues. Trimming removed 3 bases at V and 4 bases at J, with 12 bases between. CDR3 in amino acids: CASSMGVGPETQYF. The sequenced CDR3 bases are TGTGCCAGTAGTATGGGCGTTGGGCCAGAGACC.

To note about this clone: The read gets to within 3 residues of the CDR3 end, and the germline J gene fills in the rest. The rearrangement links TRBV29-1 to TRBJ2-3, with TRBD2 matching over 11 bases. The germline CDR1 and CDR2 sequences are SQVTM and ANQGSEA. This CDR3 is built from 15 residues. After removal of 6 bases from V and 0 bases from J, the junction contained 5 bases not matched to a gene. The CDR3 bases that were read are TGCAGCGTAACACTAGCGGGGGCGAGCACAGATACG. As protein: CSVTLAGASTDT. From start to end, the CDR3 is CSVTLAGASTDTQYF.

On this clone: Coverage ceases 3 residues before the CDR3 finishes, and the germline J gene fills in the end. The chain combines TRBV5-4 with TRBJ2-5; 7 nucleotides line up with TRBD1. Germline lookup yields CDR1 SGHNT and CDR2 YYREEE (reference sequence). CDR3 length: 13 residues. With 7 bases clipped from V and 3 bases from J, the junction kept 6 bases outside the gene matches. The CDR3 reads CASGDRDEETQYF. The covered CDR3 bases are TGTGCCAGCGGCGACAGGGACGAAGAGACC.

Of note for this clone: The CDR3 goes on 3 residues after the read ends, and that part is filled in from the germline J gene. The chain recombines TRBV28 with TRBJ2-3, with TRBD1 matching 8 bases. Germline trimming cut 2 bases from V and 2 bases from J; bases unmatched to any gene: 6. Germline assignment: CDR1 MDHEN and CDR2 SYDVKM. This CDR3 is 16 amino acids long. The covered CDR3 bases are TGTGCCAGCAGTTTAGGCCAGACAGGGGCCACAGATACG. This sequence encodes CASSLGQTGATDT. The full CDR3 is CASSLGQTGATDTQYF.

CDR3 DNA, as far as it was read: TGCAGTGCTAGACCTACAGGGGGTTACTATGGC. The encoded protein is CSARPTGGYYG. The CDR3 in full is CSARPTGGYYGYTF. The chain employs TRBV20-1 and TRBJ1-2, with 8 bases that match TRBD1. The read terminates 3 residues before the CDR3 end, so the remaining end is supplied by the germline J gene. The V gene's germline CDR1 is DFQATT and CDR2 SNEGSKA (reference sequence). This CDR3 has 14 amino acids. V was pared by 2 bases and J by 3 bases, with 5 bases of the junction left unmatched.

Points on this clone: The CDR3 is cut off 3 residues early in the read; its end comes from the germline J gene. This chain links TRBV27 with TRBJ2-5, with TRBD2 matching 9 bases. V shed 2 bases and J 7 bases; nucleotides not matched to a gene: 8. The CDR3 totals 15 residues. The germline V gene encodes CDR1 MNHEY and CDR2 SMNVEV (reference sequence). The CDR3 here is CASSLISGGLGTQYF. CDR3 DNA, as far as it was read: TGTGCCAGCAGTTTAATTAGCGGGGGTCTTGGGACC.

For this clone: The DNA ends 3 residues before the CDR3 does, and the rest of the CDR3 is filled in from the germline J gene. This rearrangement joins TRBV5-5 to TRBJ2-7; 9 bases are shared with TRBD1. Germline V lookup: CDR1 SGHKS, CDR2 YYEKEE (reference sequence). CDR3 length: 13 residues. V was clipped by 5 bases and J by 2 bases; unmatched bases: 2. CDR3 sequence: CASRGQGAYEQYF. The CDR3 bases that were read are TGTGCCAGCAGGGGACAGGGCGCCTACGAG. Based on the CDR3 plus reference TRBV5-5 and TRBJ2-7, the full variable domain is DAGVTQSPTHLIKTRGQQVTLRCSPISGHKSVSWYQQVLGQGPQFIFQYYEKEERGRGNFPDRFSARQFPNYSSELNVNALLLGDSALYLCASRGQGAYEQYFGPGTRLTVT.

CDR3 bases read: TGCAGTGCTTATCCGGCAGGGGGTAACTACAATGAG. This codes for CSAYPAGGNYNE. The complete CDR3 reads CSAYPAGGNYNEQFF. The chain links TRBV20-1 to TRBJ2-1; 7 nucleotides agree with TRBD1. Coverage ceases 3 residues before the CDR3 finishes, and the germline J gene fills in the end. Trimming at V came to 5 bases and at J to 3 bases, leaving 10 bases not matched to a gene. Germline CDR1 and CDR2: DFQATT and SNEGSKA (reference sequence). This CDR3 comprises 15 residues.

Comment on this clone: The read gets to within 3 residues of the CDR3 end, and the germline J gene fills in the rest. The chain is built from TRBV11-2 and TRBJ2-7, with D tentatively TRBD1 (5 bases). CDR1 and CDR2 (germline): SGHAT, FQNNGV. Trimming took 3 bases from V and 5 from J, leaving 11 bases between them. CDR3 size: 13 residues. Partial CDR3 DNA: TGTGCCAGCAGCTTTTCAGGGTCGAACGAG. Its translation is CASSFSGSNE. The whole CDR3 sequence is CASSFSGSNEQYF.

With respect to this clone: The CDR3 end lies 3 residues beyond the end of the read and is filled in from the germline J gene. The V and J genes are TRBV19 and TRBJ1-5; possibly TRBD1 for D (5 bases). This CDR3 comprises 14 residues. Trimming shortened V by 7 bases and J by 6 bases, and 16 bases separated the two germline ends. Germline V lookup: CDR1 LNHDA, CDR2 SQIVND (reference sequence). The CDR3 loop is CASKRGEVGQPQHF. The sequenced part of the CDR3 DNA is TGTGCCAGTAAACGAGGGGAAGTCGGTCAGCCC.

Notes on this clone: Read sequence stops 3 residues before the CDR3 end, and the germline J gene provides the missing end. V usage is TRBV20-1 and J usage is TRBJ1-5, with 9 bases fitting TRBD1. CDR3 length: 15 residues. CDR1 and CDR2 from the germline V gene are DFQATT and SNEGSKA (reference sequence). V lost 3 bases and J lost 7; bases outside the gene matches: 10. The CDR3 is CSASPGQGIHQPQHF. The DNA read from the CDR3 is TGCAGTGCTAGTCCTGGACAGGGGATACACCAGCCC.

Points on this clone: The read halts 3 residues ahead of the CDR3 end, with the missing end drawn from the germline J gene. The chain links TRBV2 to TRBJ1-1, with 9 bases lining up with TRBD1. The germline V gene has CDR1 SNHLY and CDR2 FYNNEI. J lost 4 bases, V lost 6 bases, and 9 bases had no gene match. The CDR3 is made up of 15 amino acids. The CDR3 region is CASSGNRGLGTEAFF. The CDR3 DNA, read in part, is TGTGCCAGCAGCGGAAACAGGGGGCTAGGCACTGAA.

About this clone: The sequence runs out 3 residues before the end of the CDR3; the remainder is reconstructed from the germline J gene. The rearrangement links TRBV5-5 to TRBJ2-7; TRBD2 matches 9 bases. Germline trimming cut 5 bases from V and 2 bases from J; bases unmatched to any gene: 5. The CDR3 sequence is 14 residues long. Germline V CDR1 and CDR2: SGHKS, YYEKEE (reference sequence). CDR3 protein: CASSLAGAPYEQYF. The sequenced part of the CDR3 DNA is TGTGCCAGCAGTTTAGCGGGAGCCCCCTACGAG.

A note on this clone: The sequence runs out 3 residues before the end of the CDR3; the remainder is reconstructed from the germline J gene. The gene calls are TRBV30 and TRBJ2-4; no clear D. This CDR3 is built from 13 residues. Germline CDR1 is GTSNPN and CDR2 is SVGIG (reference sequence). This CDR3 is CAWSVSLQEGQYF. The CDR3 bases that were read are TGTGCCTGGAGTGTATCCCTGCAAGAAGGT. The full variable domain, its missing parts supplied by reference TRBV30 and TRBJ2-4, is SQTIHQWPATLVQPVGSPLSLECTVEGTSNPNLYWYRQAAGRGLQLLFYSVGIGQISSEVPQNLSASRPQDRQFILSSKKLLLSDSGFYLCAWSVSLQEGQYFGAGTRLSVL.

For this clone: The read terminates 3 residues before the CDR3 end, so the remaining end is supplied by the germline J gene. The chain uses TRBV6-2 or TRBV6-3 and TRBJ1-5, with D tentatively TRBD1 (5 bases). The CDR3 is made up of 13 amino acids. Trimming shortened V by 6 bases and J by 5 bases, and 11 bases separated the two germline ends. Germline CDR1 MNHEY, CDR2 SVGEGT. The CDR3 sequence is CASSLWGDQPQHF. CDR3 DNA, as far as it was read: TGTGCCAGCAGCCTCTGGGGGGATCAGCCC.

The DNA read from the CDR3 is TGCAGTGCTCGGACAGGGAGCAATCAGCCC. This sequence encodes CSARTGSNQP. The CDR3 in full is CSARTGSNQPQHF. The chain has TRBV20-1 and TRBJ1-5; 8 positions agree with TRBD1. The CDR3 end lies 3 residues beyond the end of the read and is filled in from the germline J gene. The CDR3 loop spans 13 amino acids. Trimming took 5 bases from V and 1 from J; bases not matched to a gene: 1. The germline V gene has CDR1 DFQATT and CDR2 SNEGSKA (reference sequence).

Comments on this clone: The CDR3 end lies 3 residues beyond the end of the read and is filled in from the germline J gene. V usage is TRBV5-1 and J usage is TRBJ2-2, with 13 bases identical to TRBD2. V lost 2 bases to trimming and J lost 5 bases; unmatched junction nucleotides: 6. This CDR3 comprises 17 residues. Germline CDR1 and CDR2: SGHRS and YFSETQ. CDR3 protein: CASSLLAGGPSTGELFF. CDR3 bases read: TGCGCCAGCAGCTTACTAGCGGGGGGGCCGTCGACCGGGGAG.

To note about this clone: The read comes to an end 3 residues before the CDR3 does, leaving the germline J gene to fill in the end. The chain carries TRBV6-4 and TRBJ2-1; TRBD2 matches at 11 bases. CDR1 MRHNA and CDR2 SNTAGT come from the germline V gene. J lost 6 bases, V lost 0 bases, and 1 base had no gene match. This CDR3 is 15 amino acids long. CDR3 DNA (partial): TGTGCCAGCAGTGACTCTAGCGGGGGGGGCAATGAG. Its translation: CASSDSSGGGNE. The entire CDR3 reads CASSDSSGGGNEQFF.